The clone carrying this T cell receptor beta chain occurred a few times. This sample was taken from a study of blood T cells in healthy people across ages. A second PCR of 7 to 11 cycles used a sample-barcoded 5' primer and a J-beta primer mix. Using its own MiXCR run on the 5' RACE reads, TCRdb lists one record per CDR3 protein. The repertoire holds under 1,000,000 distinct CDR3 sequences, with about 42% as singletons. Deletions cut 1 base from V and 2 bases from J, with 15 bases between. The CDR3 has 16 residues. Germline values: CDR1 SGHVS, CDR2 FQNEAQ. The TCR comes from a man at least 80 years old in good health. This sequence joins TRBV7-8 and TRBJ2-7, with D possibly being TRBD2 (5 bases). Sequences were obtained from blood. The CDR3 DNA reads as TGTGCCAGCAGCTTAGTTGGTAGCGTGGTCACCTACGAGCAGTACTTC. This encodes CASSLVGSVVTYEQYF.